The clone carrying this TCR beta chain was observed once. The sample originates from a study of blood T cell repertoires in COVID-19. Measured with immunoSEQ multiplex PCR; TCRdb has only the in-frame clones, and not every one. The top ten clones hold 7.5% of a sample with some 240,000 clones, roughly 76% of them seen once. This sequence originates from a woman older than 75 with COVID-19, enrolled during active disease. The specimen was peripheral blood.

CDR3 bases: TGTGCCAGCAGTTTTAAATCAGGTAGCAATCAGCCCCAGCATTTT. Protein product: CASSFKSGSNQPQHF. The V and J genes are TRBV28 and TRBJ1-5; no clear D. The CDR3 covers 15 residues. CDR1 is MDHEN and CDR2 is SYDVKM in the germline V gene. Trimming cost V 3 bases and J 0 bases, with 9 bases left between them.